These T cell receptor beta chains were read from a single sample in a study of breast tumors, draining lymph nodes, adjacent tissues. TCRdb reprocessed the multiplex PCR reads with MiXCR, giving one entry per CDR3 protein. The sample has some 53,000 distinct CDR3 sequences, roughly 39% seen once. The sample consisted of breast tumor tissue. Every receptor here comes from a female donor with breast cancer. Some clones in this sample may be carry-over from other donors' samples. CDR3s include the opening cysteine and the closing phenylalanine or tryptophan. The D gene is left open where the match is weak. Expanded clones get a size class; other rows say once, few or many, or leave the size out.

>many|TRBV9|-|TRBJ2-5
TGTGCCAGCAGCGTGAACAATCAAGAGACCCAGTACTTC
CASSVNNQETQYF
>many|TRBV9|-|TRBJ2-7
TGTGCCAGCAGCCCCCCTACGGGGTACGAGCAGTACTTC
CASSPPTGYEQYF
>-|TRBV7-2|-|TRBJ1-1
TGTGCCAACAGCCCTTCGTTGAGTCACACTGAAGCTTTCTTT
CANSPSLSHTEAFF
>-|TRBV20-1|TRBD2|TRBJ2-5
TGCAGTGCTAGCCCCCCTCGAGCTAGCGGGAAATGGGAGACCCAGTACTTC
CSASPPRASGKWETQYF
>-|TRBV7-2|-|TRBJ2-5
TGTGCCAGCGGCGAAGATCAGACGAGGGAGACCCAGTACTTC
CASGEDQTRETQYF
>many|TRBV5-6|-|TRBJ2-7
TGTGCCAGCAGCACTAGTCGCAGGAGGGATAGCTCCTACGAGCAGTACTTC
CASSTSRRRDSSYEQYF
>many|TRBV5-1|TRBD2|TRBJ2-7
TGCGCCAGCAGTTTATGGCCCGGGACTAGCGGGATTCAGATCTTCTACGAGCAGTACTTC
CASSLWPGTSGIQIFYEQYF
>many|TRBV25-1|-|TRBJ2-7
TGTGCCGGCAGCTCGAACGATCGGTACGAGCAGTACTTC
CAGSSNDRYEQYF
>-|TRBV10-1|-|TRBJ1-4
TGCGCCAGAACCAAGGAGTGCGAGACTAATGAAAAACTGTTTTTT
CARTKECETNEKLFF
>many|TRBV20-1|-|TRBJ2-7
TGCAGTGCTAGACTCCCCCTAGGGGGAGCCCCCTACGAGCAGTACTTC
CSARLPLGGAPYEQYF
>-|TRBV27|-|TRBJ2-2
TGTGCCAGCAGGGCACTAGCCGAGTTCGGGGAGCTGTTTTTT
CASRALAEFGELFF
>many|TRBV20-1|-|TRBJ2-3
TGCAGTGCTAGAGAGGGGACCACAGATACGCAGTATTTT
CSAREGTTDTQYF
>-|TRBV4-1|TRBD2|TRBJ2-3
TGCGCCAGCAGCCAACTGGGGACTAGCGGGACCTTATCCACAGATACGCAGTATTTT
CASSQLGTSGTLSTDTQYF
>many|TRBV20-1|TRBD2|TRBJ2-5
TGCAGTGCTACCCCGGGACTAGCGGGAGAAGAGGAGACCCAGTACTTC
CSATPGLAGEEETQYF
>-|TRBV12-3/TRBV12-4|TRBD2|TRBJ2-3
TGTGCCAGCAGCCGAAATAGCGGGAGGGCCTCAGATACGCAGTATTTT
CASSRNSGRASDTQYF
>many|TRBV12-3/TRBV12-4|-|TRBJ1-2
TGTGCCAGCAGCTCTTTAAGTCCGGGGGTGGCTGGCTACACCTTC
CASSSLSPGVAGYTF
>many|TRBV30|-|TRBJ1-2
TGTGCCTGGAGTTCAAACGGGCTCTCCTATGGCTACACCTTC
CAWSSNGLSYGYTF